This T cell receptor beta chain was identified in a study of cytomegalovirus exposure and HLA in healthy donors. The study's findings and limits: 87-base-pair reads could not separate some V segments, including TRBV6-2 and TRBV6-3. In a later analysis, a missense DCLRE1C variant was linked to TCR beta V- and J-gene trimming.

V lost 2 bases, J lost 4 bases, and 15 bases lay in between. Looked up from germline, CDR1 is LNHDA and CDR2 is SQIVND (reference sequence). CDR3 length equals 15 residues. Primers included in the PCR were 60 Vbeta and 13 Jbeta primers. Measured with immunoSEQ multiplex PCR; TCRdb has only the in-frame clones, and not every one. This sample has some 190,000 clones, with less than 90% found just once. On this clone: Its target is unknown.

The chain combines TRBV19 with TRBJ2-7, with a possible D match to TRBD1 (6 bases). Sequenced: PBMCs. This TCR was recovered from a girl under 18 in good health and CMV-seropositive. Here the CDR3 DNA reads TGTGCCAGTAGTATATCCAGGGGTTTGGGTTACGAGCAGTACTTC. This encodes CASSISRGLGYEQYF.